This T cell receptor beta chain was identified during a study of cytomegalovirus exposure and HLA in healthy donors. Background on the study: The 500 to 850 first-cohort repertoires and the approximately 130 validation repertoires shared the same platform, a later analysis reported. Whole-study findings and limits: The study listed about 150 cytomegalovirus-associated TCR beta chains.

About this clone itself: What it binds is not known.

The CDR3 totals 14 residues. The V and J ends lost 3 bases and 4 bases respectively, with 10 bases between them. The germline CDR1 and CDR2 sequences are MDHEN and SYDVKM. Measured with immunoSEQ multiplex PCR; TCRdb has only the in-frame clones, and not every one. The sample lists about 180,000 clones, around 84% occurring once. This sequence originates from a man younger than 35 in good health and CMV-seropositive. Material for sequencing was PBMCs. The chain combines TRBV28 with TRBJ1-5; D uncertain. Written as DNA, the CDR3 is TGTGCCAGCAGTTTGGGGAGAACGAATCAGCCCCAGCATTTT. Its translation is CASSLGRTNQPQHF.